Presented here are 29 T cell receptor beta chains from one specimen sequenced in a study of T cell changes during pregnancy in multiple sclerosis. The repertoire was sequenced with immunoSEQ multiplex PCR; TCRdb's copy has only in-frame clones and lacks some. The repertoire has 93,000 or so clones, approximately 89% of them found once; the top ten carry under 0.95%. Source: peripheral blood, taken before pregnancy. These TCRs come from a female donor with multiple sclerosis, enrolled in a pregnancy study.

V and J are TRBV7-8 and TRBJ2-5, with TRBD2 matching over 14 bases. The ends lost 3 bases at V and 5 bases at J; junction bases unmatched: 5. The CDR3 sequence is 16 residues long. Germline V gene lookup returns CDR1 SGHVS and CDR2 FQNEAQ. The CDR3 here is CASSLGTSGRLETQYF. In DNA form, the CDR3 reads TGTGCCAGCAGCTTGGGGACTAGCGGGAGATTGGAGACCCAGTACTTC.

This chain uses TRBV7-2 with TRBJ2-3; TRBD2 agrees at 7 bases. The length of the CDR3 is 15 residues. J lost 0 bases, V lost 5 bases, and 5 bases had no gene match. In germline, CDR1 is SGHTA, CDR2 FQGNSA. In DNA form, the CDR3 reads TGTGCCAGCAGCCAACAAGCGGGGAGCACAGATACGCAGTATTTT. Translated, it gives CASSQQAGSTDTQYF. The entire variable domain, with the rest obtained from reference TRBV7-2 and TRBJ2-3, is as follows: GAGVSQSPSNKVTEKGKDVELRCDPISGHTALYWYRQSLGQGLEFLIYFQGNSAPDKSGLPSDRFSAERTGGSVSTLTIQRTQQEDSAVYLCASSQQAGSTDTQYFGPGTRLTVL.

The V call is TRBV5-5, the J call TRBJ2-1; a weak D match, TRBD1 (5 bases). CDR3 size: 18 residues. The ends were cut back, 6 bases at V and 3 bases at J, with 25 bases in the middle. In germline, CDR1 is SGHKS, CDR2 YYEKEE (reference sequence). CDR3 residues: CASIHSQTPTVHYNEQFF. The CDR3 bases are TGTGCCAGCATCCATTCCCAAACCCCGACAGTCCACTACAATGAGCAGTTCTTC.

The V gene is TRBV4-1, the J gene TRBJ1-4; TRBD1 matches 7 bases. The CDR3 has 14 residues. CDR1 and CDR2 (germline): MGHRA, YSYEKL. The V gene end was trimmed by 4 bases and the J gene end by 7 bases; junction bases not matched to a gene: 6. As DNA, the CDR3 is TGCGCCAGCAGCCCAGGGGGTTGGGTTGAAAAACTGTTTTTT. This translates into CASSPGGWVEKLFF.

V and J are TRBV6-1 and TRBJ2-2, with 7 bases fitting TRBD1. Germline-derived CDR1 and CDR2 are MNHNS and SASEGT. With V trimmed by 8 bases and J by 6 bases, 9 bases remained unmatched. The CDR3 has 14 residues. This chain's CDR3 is CASHRDSAPGELFF. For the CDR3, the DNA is TGTGCCAGCCACCGGGACAGCGCACCCGGGGAGCTGTTTTTT.

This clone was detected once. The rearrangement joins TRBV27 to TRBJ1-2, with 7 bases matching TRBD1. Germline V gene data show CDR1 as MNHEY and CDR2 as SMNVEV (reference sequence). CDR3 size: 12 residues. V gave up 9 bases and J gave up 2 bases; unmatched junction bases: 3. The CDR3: CASSGQNYGYTF. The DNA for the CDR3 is TGTGCCAGTTCGGGACAGAACTATGGCTACACCTTC.

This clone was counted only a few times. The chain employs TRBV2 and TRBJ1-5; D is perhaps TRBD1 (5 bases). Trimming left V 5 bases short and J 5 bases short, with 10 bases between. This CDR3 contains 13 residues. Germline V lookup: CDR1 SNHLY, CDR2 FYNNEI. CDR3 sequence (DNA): TGTGCCAGCAGTTATTCCAGGGATCAGCCCCAGCATTTT. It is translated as CASSYSRDQPQHF.

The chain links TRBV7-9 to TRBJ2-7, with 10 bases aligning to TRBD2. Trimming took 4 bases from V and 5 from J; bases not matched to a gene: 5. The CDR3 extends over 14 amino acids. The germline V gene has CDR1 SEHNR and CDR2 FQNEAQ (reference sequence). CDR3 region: CASSSGLARHEQYF. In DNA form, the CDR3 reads TGTGCCAGCAGCTCGGGACTAGCGAGACACGAGCAGTACTTC.

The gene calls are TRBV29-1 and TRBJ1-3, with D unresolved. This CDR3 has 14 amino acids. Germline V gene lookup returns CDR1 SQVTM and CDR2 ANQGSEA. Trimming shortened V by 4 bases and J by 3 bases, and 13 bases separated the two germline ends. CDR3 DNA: TGCAGCGTTGGCGACGGAGGCGGTGGAAACACCATATATTTT. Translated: CSVGDGGGGNTIYF.

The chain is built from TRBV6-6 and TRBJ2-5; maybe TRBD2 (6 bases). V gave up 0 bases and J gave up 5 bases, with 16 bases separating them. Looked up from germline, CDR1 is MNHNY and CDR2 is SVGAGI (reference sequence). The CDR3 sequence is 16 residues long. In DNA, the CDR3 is TGTGCCAGCAGTTACTCGTCAACGGGGGTGAAGGAGACCCAGTACTTC. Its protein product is CASSYSSTGVKETQYF.

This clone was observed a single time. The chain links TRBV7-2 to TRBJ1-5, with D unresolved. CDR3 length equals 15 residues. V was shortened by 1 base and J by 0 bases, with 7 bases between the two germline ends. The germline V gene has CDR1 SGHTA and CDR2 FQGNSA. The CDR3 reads CASSLDIISNQPQHF. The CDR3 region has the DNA TGTGCCAGCAGCTTAGACATTATTAGCAATCAGCCCCAGCATTTT.

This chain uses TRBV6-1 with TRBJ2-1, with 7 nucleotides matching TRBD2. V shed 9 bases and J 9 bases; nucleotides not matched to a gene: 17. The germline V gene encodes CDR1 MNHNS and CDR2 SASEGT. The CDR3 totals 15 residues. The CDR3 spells CASRPGLRVGSEQFF. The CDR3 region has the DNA TGTGCCAGTAGACCGGGACTACGTGTTGGTAGTGAGCAGTTCTTC.

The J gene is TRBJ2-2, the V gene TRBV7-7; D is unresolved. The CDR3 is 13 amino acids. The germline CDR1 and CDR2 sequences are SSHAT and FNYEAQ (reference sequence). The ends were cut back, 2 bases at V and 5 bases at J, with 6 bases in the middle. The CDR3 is CASSLLQTGELFF. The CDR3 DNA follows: TGTGCCAGCAGCTTACTGCAGACCGGGGAGCTGTTTTTT.

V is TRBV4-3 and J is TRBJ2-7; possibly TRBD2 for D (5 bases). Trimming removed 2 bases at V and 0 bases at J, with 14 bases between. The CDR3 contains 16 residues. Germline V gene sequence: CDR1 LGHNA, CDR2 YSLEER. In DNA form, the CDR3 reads TGCGCCAGCAGCCAATCCGGAGCGGATCGCTCCTACGAGCAGTACTTC. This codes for CASSQSGADRSYEQYF.

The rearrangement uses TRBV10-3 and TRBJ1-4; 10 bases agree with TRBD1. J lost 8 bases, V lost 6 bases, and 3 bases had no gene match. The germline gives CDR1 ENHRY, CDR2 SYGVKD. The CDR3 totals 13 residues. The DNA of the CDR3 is TGTGCCATCAGGCCGGGACAGGGGGAAAAACTGTTTTTT. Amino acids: CAIRPGQGEKLFF.

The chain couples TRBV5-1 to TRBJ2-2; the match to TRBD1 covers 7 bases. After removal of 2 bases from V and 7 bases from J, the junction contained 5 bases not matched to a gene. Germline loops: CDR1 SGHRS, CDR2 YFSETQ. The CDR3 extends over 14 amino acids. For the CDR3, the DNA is TGCGCCAGCAGCTTTGACAGGGCAAACGGGGAGCTGTTTTTT. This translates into CASSFDRANGELFF. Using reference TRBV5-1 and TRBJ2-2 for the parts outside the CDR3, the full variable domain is KAGVTQTPRYLIKTRGQQVTLSCSPISGHRSVSWYQQTPGQGLQFLFEYFSETQRNKGNFPGRFSGRQFSNSRSEMNVSTLELGDSALYLCASSFDRANGELFFGEGSRLTVL.

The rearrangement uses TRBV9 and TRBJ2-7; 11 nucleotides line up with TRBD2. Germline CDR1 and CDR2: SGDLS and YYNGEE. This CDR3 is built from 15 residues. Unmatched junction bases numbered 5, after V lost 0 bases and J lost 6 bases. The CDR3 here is CASSVAQGLAAEQYF. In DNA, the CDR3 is TGTGCCAGCAGCGTAGCCCAGGGACTAGCGGCCGAGCAGTACTTC.

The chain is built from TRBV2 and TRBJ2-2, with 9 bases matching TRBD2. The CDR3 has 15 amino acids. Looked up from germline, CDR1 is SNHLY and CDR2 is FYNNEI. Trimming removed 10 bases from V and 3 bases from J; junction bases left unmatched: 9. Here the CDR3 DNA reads TGTGCCACCACCCCTATAGCGGGAGACACCGGGGAGCTGTTTTTT. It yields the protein CATTPIAGDTGELFF.

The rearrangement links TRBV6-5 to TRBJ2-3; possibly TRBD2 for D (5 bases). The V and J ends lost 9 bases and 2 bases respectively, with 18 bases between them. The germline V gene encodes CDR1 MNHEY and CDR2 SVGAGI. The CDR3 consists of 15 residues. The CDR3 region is CASRTEVMDTDTQYF. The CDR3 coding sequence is TGTGCCAGTAGGACTGAGGTGATGGACACAGATACGCAGTATTTT.

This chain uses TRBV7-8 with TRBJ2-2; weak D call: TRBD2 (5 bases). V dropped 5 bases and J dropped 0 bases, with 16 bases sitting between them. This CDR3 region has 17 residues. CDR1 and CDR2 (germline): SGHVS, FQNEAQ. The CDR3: CASSPRARGANTGELFF. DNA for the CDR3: TGTGCCAGCAGCCCCCGAGCCCGGGGAGCGAACACCGGGGAGCTGTTTTTT. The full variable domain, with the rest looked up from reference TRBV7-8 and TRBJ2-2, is GAGVSQSPRYKVAKRGQDVALRCDPISGHVSLFWYQQALGQGPEFLTYFQNEAQLDKSGLPSDRFFAERPEGSVSTLKIQRTQQEDSAVYLCASSPRARGANTGELFFGEGSRLTVL.

The CDR3, as DNA: TGCGCCAGCAGCCCCTCCCGACTAGCGGGGGGGCGCCAAGAGACCCAGTACTTC. Translating gives CASSPSRLAGGRQETQYF. V gene TRBV5-1 combines with J gene TRBJ2-5, with 14 bases fitting TRBD2. This CDR3 has 18 residues. Trimming at V came to 4 bases and at J to 1 base, leaving 9 bases not matched to a gene. Germline V gene sequence: CDR1 SGHRS, CDR2 YFSETQ.

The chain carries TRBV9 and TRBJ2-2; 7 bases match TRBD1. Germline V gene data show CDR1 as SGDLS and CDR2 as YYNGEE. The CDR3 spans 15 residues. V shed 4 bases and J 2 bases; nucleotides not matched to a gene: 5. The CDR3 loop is CASSPRQGNTGELFF. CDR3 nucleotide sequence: TGTGCCAGCAGCCCCCGACAGGGCAACACCGGGGAGCTGTTTTTT.

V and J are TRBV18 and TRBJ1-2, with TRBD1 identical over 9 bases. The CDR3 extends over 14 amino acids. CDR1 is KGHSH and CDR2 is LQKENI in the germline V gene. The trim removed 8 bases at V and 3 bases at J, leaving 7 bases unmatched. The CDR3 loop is CASGRTGVDYGYTF. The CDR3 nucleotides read TGTGCCAGCGGTCGGACAGGGGTGGACTATGGCTACACCTTC.

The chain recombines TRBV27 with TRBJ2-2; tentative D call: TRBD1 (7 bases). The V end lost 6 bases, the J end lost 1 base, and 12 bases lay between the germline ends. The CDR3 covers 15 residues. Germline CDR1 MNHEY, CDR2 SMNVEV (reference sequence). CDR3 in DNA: TGTGCCAGCAGCCGACAGGGACTGAACACCGGGGAGCTGTTTTTT. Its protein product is CASSRQGLNTGELFF.

The CDR3 nucleotides are TGTGCCAGCAGTGAAGGAGGGCTTAGACAGCCCCAGCATTTT. Protein product: CASSEGGLRQPQHF. The chain links TRBV2 to TRBJ1-5; D remains ambiguous. Trimming took off 1 base at V and 7 bases at J, with 11 bases between the two ends. Germline V gene data show CDR1 as SNHLY and CDR2 as FYNNEI. This CDR3 is 14 amino acids long.

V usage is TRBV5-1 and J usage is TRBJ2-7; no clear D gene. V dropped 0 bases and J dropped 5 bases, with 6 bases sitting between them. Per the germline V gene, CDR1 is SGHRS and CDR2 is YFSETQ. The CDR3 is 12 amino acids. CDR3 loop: CASSLAYDEQYF. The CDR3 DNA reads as TGCGCCAGCAGCTTGGCCTACGACGAGCAGTACTTC. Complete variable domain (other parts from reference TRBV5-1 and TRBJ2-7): KAGVTQTPRYLIKTRGQQVTLSCSPISGHRSVSWYQQTPGQGLQFLFEYFSETQRNKGNFPGRFSGRQFSNSRSEMNVSTLELGDSALYLCASSLAYDEQYFGPGTRLTVT.

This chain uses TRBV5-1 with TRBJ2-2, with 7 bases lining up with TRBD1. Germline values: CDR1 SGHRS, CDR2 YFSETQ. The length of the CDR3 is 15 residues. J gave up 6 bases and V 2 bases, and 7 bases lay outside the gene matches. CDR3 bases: TGCGCCAGCAGCTTTCGACAGGGCTTCGCCGGGGAGCTGTTTTTT. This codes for CASSFRQGFAGELFF.

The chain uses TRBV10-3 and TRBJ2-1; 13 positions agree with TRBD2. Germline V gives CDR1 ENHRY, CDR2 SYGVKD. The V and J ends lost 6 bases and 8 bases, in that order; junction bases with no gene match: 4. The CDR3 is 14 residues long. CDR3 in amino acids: CAISGTSGVDEQFF. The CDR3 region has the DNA TGTGCCATCAGCGGGACTAGCGGGGTAGATGAGCAGTTCTTC.

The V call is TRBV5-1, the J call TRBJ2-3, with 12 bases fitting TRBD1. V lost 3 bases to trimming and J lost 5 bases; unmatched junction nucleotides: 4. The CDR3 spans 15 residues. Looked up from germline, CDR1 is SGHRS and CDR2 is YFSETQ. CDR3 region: CASSSGTGGIDTQYF. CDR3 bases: TGCGCCAGCAGCTCCGGGACAGGGGGCATAGATACGCAGTATTTT.